This TCR beta chain was identified during a study of T cell responses to AZD1222 COVID-19 vaccine. Study outcomes and limitations: Females made up more of the donors, who were largely white British, and clonal diversity may have come out too low. Seropositivity was recorded at baseline in only a handful of AZD1222 recipients. Reportedly, nearly half of unique spike TCRs recognized epitopes outside B.1.351/B.1.1.7 mutations.

TCRdb's copy holds only in-frame clones and misses some; the assay was immunoSEQ multiplex PCR. The sample lists roughly 100,000 clones; about four fifths were seen once. V dropped 3 bases and J dropped 5 bases, with 12 bases sitting between them. CDR3 length: 14 amino acids. Germline V gives CDR1 SGHNT, CDR2 YYREEE (reference sequence). Note on this clone: Its matching antigen is unknown.

Specimen: peripheral blood, collected on day 0 of AZD1222 vaccination. The chain recombines TRBV5-4 with TRBJ2-1, with D perhaps TRBD2 (7 bases). The sequence derives from an adult in good health. The CDR3 nucleotides are TGTGCCAGCAGCTGGGGGGGCCCCAACAATGAGCAGTTCTTC. It codes for CASSWGGPNNEQFF.